The 10 T cell receptor beta chains below come from one sample, sequenced in a study of beta chain features in type 1 diabetes. Study-wide findings and caveats: Significant though moderate, a shortening of TCRB CDR3s appeared in all four CD4+ subsets of Type 1 diabetes patients.

Expressed TCRB transcripts were sequenced because the isolated RNA had all been reverse transcribed beforehand. The data were produced by immunoSEQ multiplex PCR, yet TCRdb's version contains in-frame clones alone and is incomplete. The sample holds under 55,000 clones, 42% seen once. These receptors' antigens are unknown. The sequencing input was Tregs from blood. The receptor set was obtained from a man aged 25-45 years with type 1 diabetes.

V usage is TRBV5-5 and J usage is TRBJ1-3, with D possibly being TRBD1 (6 bases). The V end was cut by 4 bases, the J end by 0 bases, with 14 bases between. CDR1 and CDR2 from the germline V gene are SGHKS and YYEKEE (reference sequence). This CDR3 contains 16 residues. CDR3 in DNA: TGTGCCAGCAGCACCCGGGACACATACTCTGGAAACACCATATATTTT. It codes for CASSTRDTYSGNTIYF.

Details on this clone: One junction end disagrees with the germline gene, perhaps due to a read error. The rearrangement uses TRBV4-3 and TRBJ2-1; TRBD2 matches at 7 bases. The germline CDR1 and CDR2 sequences are LGHNA and YSLEER. The CDR3 consists of 14 residues. In DNA form, the CDR3 reads TGCGCCAGCAGCCAAGAAGGGGACTACTATGAGCAGTTCTTC. Translating gives CASSQEGDYYEQFF.

The CDR3 protein is CASNTGQGSYGYTF. The CDR3 nucleotides are TGTGCCAGTAATACAGGACAGGGGAGTTATGGCTACACCTTC. The chain uses TRBV19 and TRBJ1-2; 9 positions match TRBD1. V shed 7 bases and J 5 bases; nucleotides not matched to a gene: 8. The CDR3 length is 14 residues. Germline CDR1 is LNHDA and CDR2 is SQIVND (reference sequence).

The chain recombines TRBV27 with TRBJ1-3; D may be TRBD1 (6 bases). Germline V gene lookup returns CDR1 MNHEY and CDR2 SMNVEV (reference sequence). Trimming stripped 5 bases from V and 3 bases from J, with 14 bases between. This CDR3 contains 15 residues. As DNA, the CDR3 is TGTGCCAGCAGTCCCAGGGGCGCGTATGGAAACACCATATATTTT. Protein: CASSPRGAYGNTIYF.

The rearrangement uses TRBV5-1 and TRBJ2-3; maybe TRBD2 (5 bases). CDR3 length: 15 residues. Per the germline V gene, CDR1 is SGHRS and CDR2 is YFSETQ. Trimming pared 1 base from V and 0 bases from J, leaving 9 bases between. Here the CDR3 DNA reads TGCGCCAGCAGCTTGAGGAGGTCTAGCACAGATACGCAGTATTTT. Its protein is CASSLRRSSTDTQYF.

This clone was seen a few times. The chain employs TRBV28 and TRBJ2-7; D may be TRBD1 (6 bases). Trimming took off 5 bases at V and 3 bases at J, with 11 bases between the two ends. Germline CDR1 and CDR2: MDHEN and SYDVKM. CDR3 length: 13 amino acids. CDR3 nucleotides: TGTGCCAGCAGTCGAGGGGGTGTCTACGAGCAGTACTTC. Its translation is CASSRGGVYEQYF.

This clone turned up a few times. J is TRBJ2-1 and V is TRBV7-9, with a tentative D call TRBD1 (6 bases). This CDR3 has 12 amino acids. Germline CDR1 reads SEHNR; CDR2 reads FQNEAQ (reference sequence). The germline V and J ends were trimmed by 3 bases and 7 bases, with 7 bases remaining between them. The CDR3 region has the DNA TGTGCCAGCAGCTTTCAGGGGAATGAGCAGTTCTTC. Translating it yields CASSFQGNEQFF.

This clone has only a few counts. CDR3 amino acids: CASSELYTLTEAFF. CDR3 bases: TGTGCCAGCAGTGAATTATACACCCTCACTGAAGCTTTCTTT. The chain uses TRBV25-1 and TRBJ1-1; the D is unclear. The CDR3 loop spans 14 amino acids. Deletions cut 1 base from V and 4 bases from J, with 10 bases between. CDR1 is MGHDK, CDR2 SYGVNS, per germline.

This clone was counted a few times. This chain connects TRBV6-6 to TRBJ1-5; 9 nucleotides agree with TRBD1. The CDR3 is 14 residues long. The junction had 6 bases not matched to a gene; V was cut back by 7 bases and J by 5 bases. CDR1 is MNHNY, CDR2 SVGAGI, per germline (reference sequence). CDR3 nucleotides: TGTGCCAGCAACATGGACAGGGGCTATCAGCCCCAGCATTTT. The encoded protein is CASNMDRGYQPQHF.

This clone has more than one count but fewer than ten. V and J are TRBV6-5 and TRBJ2-5; TRBD2 matches 14 bases. V lost 4 bases, J lost 6 bases, and 7 bases stayed unmatched. The CDR3 length is 16 residues. CDR1 is MNHEY and CDR2 is SVGAGI in the germline V gene. CDR3 amino acids: CASSLGLAGVMKTQYF. Here the CDR3 DNA reads TGTGCCAGCAGTTTGGGACTAGCGGGAGTGATGAAGACCCAGTACTTC.